The present TCR beta chain was sequenced within a study of cytomegalovirus exposure and HLA in healthy donors. The PCR ran on 60 Vbeta and 13 Jbeta primers. Using immunoSEQ multiplex PCR, the repertoire was profiled, and TCRdb retains in-frame clones only, with some absent. The profile shows some 130,000 clones, around 80% of them singletons. Study results and limitations: Roughly uniform depth of sequencing across donors was assumed in presence/absence analyses. HLA alleles showed associations with around 15,000 TCR beta sequences in a later analysis, at a 0.05 false discovery rate.

In regard to this clone: The antigen is not known.

The CDR3 totals 13 residues. V lost 2 bases and J 6 bases, leaving 11 bases between the germline ends. Germline loops: CDR1 MGHRA, CDR2 YSYEKL. The chain is built from TRBV4-1 and TRBJ2-7; tentative D call: TRBD1 (6 bases). Sequenced: PBMCs. This receptor was obtained from a man in his forties in good health and CMV-seropositive. The chain's CDR3 is CASSQSDRTEQYF. CDR3 DNA: TGCGCCAGCAGCCAAAGCGACAGGACCGAGCAGTACTTC.